This T cell receptor beta chain was identified during a study of blood T cell repertoires in COVID-19. The CDR3 has 14 residues. CDR1 is SNHLY, CDR2 FYNNEI, per germline. Trimming took off 6 bases at V and 3 bases at J, with 11 bases between the two ends. Clones were read by immunoSEQ multiplex PCR, and TCRdb kept only the in-frame ones, dropping some. The data show some 97,000 clones, roughly 80% seen once. The chain combines TRBV2 with TRBJ1-4; weak D call: TRBD1 (5 bases). The TCR comes from a man aged 45-60 years with active or convalescent COVID-19. Material: peripheral blood. For the CDR3, the DNA is TGTGCCAGCAGGGACACAGAATCTAATGAAAAACTGTTTTTT. Its protein is CASRDTESNEKLFF.